The TCR beta chain described here comes from a study of T cell changes during pregnancy in multiple sclerosis. Only in-frame clones appear in the TCRdb table, and some are missing; sequencing was by immunoSEQ multiplex PCR. This sample has about 97,000 clones; about nine tenths occur once, and the top ten carry around 0.76%. From germline, CDR1 is LNHDA and CDR2 SQIVND (reference sequence). This CDR3 is built from 15 residues. V gave up 3 bases and J gave up 3 bases; unmatched junction bases: 7. This material consisted of peripheral blood, taken in the second trimester of pregnancy. The sequence was collected from a female donor in good health, enrolled as a control in a pregnancy study. The rearrangement links TRBV19 to TRBJ2-7; 8 bases line up with TRBD2. CDR3 DNA: TGTGCCAGTAGTATGGGCCTAGCGGGCTACTACGAGCAGTACTTC. Translating gives CASSMGLAGYYEQYF.